The 14 T cell receptor beta chains presented below share a single source sample, sequenced in a study of blood T cell repertoires in COVID-19. Data came from immunoSEQ multiplex PCR; TCRdb stores just in-frame clones and leaves some out. The data show hundreds of thousands of clones, around 87% seen once. The sequenced sample consisted of peripheral blood. The source of these receptors is a woman aged 40-49 years who had recovered from COVID-19.

The chain is built from TRBV3-1 (or the pseudogene TRBV3-2) and TRBJ1-1; a weak D match, TRBD1 (5 bases). V lost 7 bases and J lost 1, with 16 bases in between. This CDR3 has 15 amino acids. CDR1 and CDR2 from the germline V gene are LGHDT and YNNKEL (reference sequence). The CDR3 DNA sequence: TGTGCCAGCACCAACCAGGGCCTTTCGAACACTGAAGCTTTCTTT. As protein: CASTNQGLSNTEAFF.

The V and J genes are TRBV5-1 and TRBJ2-5; D is perhaps TRBD2 (5 bases). V was cut by 4 bases and J by 2 bases, with 12 bases left in between. Germline CDR1 and CDR2: SGHRS and YFSETQ. This CDR3 region has 14 residues. The CDR3 is CASSPGSGQETQYF. As DNA, the CDR3 is TGCGCCAGCAGCCCGGGTTCGGGGCAAGAGACCCAGTACTTC.

This rearrangement joins TRBV5-4 to TRBJ2-1; 7 bases align to TRBD1. CDR3 length: 12 amino acids. V lost 3 bases and J lost 6; bases outside the gene matches: 0. From germline, CDR1 is SGHNT and CDR2 YYREEE (reference sequence). The CDR3 region is CASSWDSNEQFF. The CDR3 bases are TGTGCCAGCAGCTGGGACAGCAATGAGCAGTTCTTC.

The rearrangement uses TRBV30 and TRBJ1-2; 11 bases line up with TRBD1. Germline V lookup: CDR1 GTSNPN, CDR2 SVGIG (reference sequence). This CDR3 has 18 amino acids. V dropped 1 base and J dropped 5; count of bases not matched to a gene: 15. CDR3: CAWSDPLRTGGFLYGYTF. The CDR3, as DNA: TGTGCCTGGAGTGACCCTCTACGGACAGGGGGCTTCTTATATGGCTACACCTTC. Full variable domain (outside the CDR3, taken from reference TRBV30 and TRBJ1-2): SQTIHQWPATLVQPVGSPLSLECTVEGTSNPNLYWYRQAAGRGLQLLFYSVGIGQISSEVPQNLSASRPQDRQFILSSKKLLLSDSGFYLCAWSDPLRTGGFLYGYTFGSGTRLTVV.

The chain joins TRBV30 to TRBJ1-2; possible D gene TRBD1, 6 bases. Germline CDR1 is GTSNPN and CDR2 is SVGIG (reference sequence). V lost 3 bases and J 1 base, leaving 18 bases between the germline ends. There are 16 residues in the CDR3. The CDR3 protein is CAWRRTGTSYNYGYTF. The CDR3 region has the DNA TGTGCCTGGAGGAGGACCGGGACATCGTATAACTATGGCTACACCTTC.

J is TRBJ2-6 and V is TRBV9, with 7 bases fitting TRBD1. Per germline, CDR1 SGDLS and CDR2 YYNGEE. With V trimmed by 3 bases and J by 2 bases, 11 bases remained unmatched. This CDR3 contains 18 residues. The CDR3 reads CASSGGANRGAGANVLTF. The CDR3 region has the DNA TGTGCCAGCAGCGGCGGCGCCAACAGGGGCGCTGGGGCCAACGTCCTGACTTTC.

The V call is TRBV6-2 or TRBV6-3, the J call TRBJ1-5; D is undetermined. CDR1 and CDR2 (germline): MNHEY, SVGEGT. V was trimmed by 4 bases and J by 7 bases, leaving 11 bases between them. CDR3 length: 13 amino acids. The CDR3: CASSSSLRQPQHF. CDR3 in DNA: TGTGCCAGCAGTTCGTCGCTGCGGCAGCCCCAGCATTTT.

With regard to this clone: Other DNA sequences in this specimen translate into the identical CDR3. V is TRBV9 and J is TRBJ1-1; maybe TRBD1 (6 bases). The CDR3 runs to 14 residues. V lost 2 bases to trimming and J lost 1 base, with 9 bases between them. Per the germline V gene, CDR1 is SGDLS and CDR2 is YYNGEE. The CDR3 is CASSVVGANTEAFF. For the CDR3, the DNA is TGTGCCAGCAGCGTGGTGGGGGCGAACACTGAAGCTTTCTTT.

V gene TRBV5-6 combines with J gene TRBJ1-2, with a tentative D call TRBD1 (6 bases). The germline V and J ends were trimmed by 2 bases and 6 bases, with 23 bases remaining between them. In germline, CDR1 is SGHDT, CDR2 YYEEEE. This CDR3 has 17 amino acids. The CDR3 loop reads CASSFYSGGRGMDGYTF. The CDR3 bases are TGTGCCAGCAGCTTTTACTCCGGGGGGCGAGGGATGGATGGCTACACCTTC.

The chain is built from TRBV5-6 and TRBJ2-7; weak D call: TRBD1 (5 bases). This CDR3 spans 16 amino acids. V lost 4 bases and J lost 3, with 20 bases in between. Germline CDR1 SGHDT, CDR2 YYEEEE. CDR3 region: CASSPTKGHRRYEQYF. CDR3 in DNA: TGTGCCAGCAGCCCCACCAAGGGGCACCGCCGCTACGAGCAGTACTTC.

The V gene is TRBV2, the J gene TRBJ2-7, with 7 nucleotides matching TRBD1. The length of the CDR3 is 15 residues. CDR1 and CDR2 from the germline V gene are SNHLY and FYNNEI. J was trimmed by 3 bases and V by 4 bases; bases with no gene match: 9. The CDR3 nucleotides are TGTGCCAGCAGTGTTGAAGAAGCAGGGGGCTACGAGCAGTACTTC. Translation gives CASSVEEAGGYEQYF.

V is TRBV11-1 and J is TRBJ1-2; D is unclear. The CDR3 has 13 amino acids. Trimming shortened V by 2 bases and J by 11 bases, and 15 bases separated the two germline ends. The germline CDR1 and CDR2 sequences are SGHAT and FQDESV (reference sequence). In nucleotides, the CDR3 is TGTGCCAGCAGCTTACGCGTGACCGCCGGGTACACCTTC. This encodes CASSLRVTAGYTF.

V and J are TRBV11-2 and TRBJ1-2, with D uncertain. This CDR3 is 13 amino acids long. Trimming cost V 3 bases and J 2 bases, with 7 bases left between them. CDR1 is SGHAT and CDR2 is FQNNGV in the germline V gene. This chain's CDR3 is CASSFRLNYGYTF. CDR3 sequence (DNA): TGTGCCAGCAGCTTCAGGCTGAACTATGGCTACACCTTC.

A few counts support this clone. The DNA of the CDR3 is TGTGCCAGCAGTTACTCGAGGAACACCGGGGAGCTGTTTTTT. It encodes CASSYSRNTGELFF. V gene TRBV6-6 combines with J gene TRBJ2-2, with D uncertain. Germline assignment: CDR1 MNHNY and CDR2 SVGAGI (reference sequence). Trimming removed 0 bases from V and 1 base from J, with 3 bases in between. This CDR3 has 14 residues.